This TCR beta chain came from a study of shared clonotypes between healthy human individuals. Assay used: immunoSEQ multiplex PCR; TCRdb lists only in-frame clones, some missing. The data contain roughly 2 million clones, about 95% of them singletons. V was shortened by 3 bases and J by 4 bases, with 10 bases between the two germline ends. CDR1 is SGHNT, CDR2 YYREEE, per germline (reference sequence). The CDR3 totals 13 residues. Remarks on this clone: The same CDR3 also results from other DNA sequences found in this sample.

V usage is TRBV5-4 and J usage is TRBJ1-1; D possibly corresponds to TRBD1 (5 bases). Sequencing was done on a sample of naive CD4+ T cells sorted from blood. Noted subset: CD45RA+ positively selected. The origin of this receptor is a man aged 18 to 35 in good health. The CDR3 sequence: CASSSAGGTEAFF. CDR3 bases: TGTGCCAGCAGCTCAGCGGGGGGCACTGAAGCTTTCTTT.